This TCR beta chain stems from a study of shared clonotypes between healthy human individuals. Turning to the study itself: Participating donors consisted of two women and a few men aged 18 to 49. Overall study findings and caveats: In contrast to clonotypes shared by all four donors, non-shared clonotypes had lower generation probabilities. The study generally estimated greater richness for naive than memory subsets.

Using immunoSEQ multiplex PCR, the repertoire was profiled, and TCRdb retains in-frame clones only, with some absent. This sample has approximately 2.4 million clones, with approximately 96% found just once. As regards this clone: Its cognate antigen is unknown.

Naive CD4+ cells were CD45RA-selected; the remaining cells were memory. There are 14 residues in the CDR3. Germline CDR1 is MRHNA and CDR2 is SNTAGT. V gave up 6 bases and J gave up 5 bases; unmatched junction bases: 7. Sequencing input: naive CD4+ T cells sorted from blood. The subset here: CD45RA+ positively selected. The V call is TRBV6-4, the J call TRBJ1-1; TRBD1 agrees at 9 bases. The source is a man in his late teens or twenties in good health. CDR3 nucleotides: TGTGCCAGCAGCCCAACAGGGGGCGGGACTGAAGCTTTCTTT. It yields the protein CASSPTGGGTEAFF.